This entry lists 20 T cell receptor beta chains sequenced from one sample in a study of T-cell memory formation after mild COVID-19. Each CDR3 protein gets one entry after TCRdb re-called the 5' RACE reads with MiXCR. The data contain around 300,000 distinct CDR3 sequences, less than 20% of them seen just once; the ten biggest clones take up 20% to 25%. Sequencing was done on a sample of PBMCs or a T cell subset sorted from them (not recorded which). Receptor source: a man between 18 and 29 years old who had mild COVID-19 (a few samples of this study predate the infection). Cell type and time point are not known.

V is TRBV4-3 and J is TRBJ2-3; the D gene could be TRBD1 or TRBD2 (5 bases each). CDR3 length: 17 residues. Between the trimmed V and J ends, which lost 1 base and 1 base, there was a span of 15 bases. Germline CDR1 LGHNA, CDR2 YSLEER. CDR3 nucleotide sequence: TGCGCCAGCAGCCAAGGGGAGTCTGGGGACGGCACAGATACGCAGTATTTT. Translated: CASSQGESGDGTDTQYF.

There are many counts of this clonotype. V and J are TRBV18 and TRBJ1-1, with D uncertain. Trimming pared 0 bases from V and 0 bases from J, leaving 2 bases between. Germline V gives CDR1 KGHSH, CDR2 LQKENI. CDR3 length: 13 residues. The CDR3 bases are TGTGCCAGCTCACCACCCTTGAACACTGAAGCTTTCTTT. Translated, it gives CASSPPLNTEAFF.

The chain links TRBV6-2 or TRBV6-3 to TRBJ1-2, with unresolved D. Deletions cut 4 bases from V and 8 bases from J, with 11 bases between. The CDR3 is 12 residues long. The germline gives CDR1 MNHEY, CDR2 SVGEGT. The CDR3 reads CASSFQGWGYTF. In nucleotides, the CDR3 is TGTGCCAGCAGTTTCCAAGGATGGGGCTACACCTTC.

This chain connects TRBV19 to TRBJ2-4; 11 bases fit TRBD2. The germline V gene encodes CDR1 LNHDA and CDR2 SQIVND (reference sequence). With V trimmed by 7 bases and J by 1 base, 15 bases remained unmatched. The length of the CDR3 is 19 residues. CDR3 in amino acids: CASNPEGASGGPAKNIQYF. CDR3 DNA sequence: TGTGCCAGTAACCCTGAGGGGGCTAGCGGGGGGCCGGCCAAAAACATTCAGTACTTC.

Only a few counts were recorded for this clonotype. This chain joins TRBV27 and TRBJ1-5; D is ambiguous. The germline V gene has CDR1 MNHEY and CDR2 SMNVEV (reference sequence). The ends were cut back, 5 bases at V and 4 bases at J, with 9 bases in the middle. The CDR3 covers 13 residues. The CDR3 DNA reads as TGTGCCAGCAGTAAATTCGGTAATCAGCCCCAGCATTTT. Amino acids: CASSKFGNQPQHF.

The table lists this clonotype with a few counts. The chain uses TRBV7-9 and TRBJ2-1, with D possibly called TRBD1 or TRBD2 (6 bases each). CDR1 is SEHNR and CDR2 is FQNEAQ in the germline V gene (reference sequence). CDR3 length: 13 amino acids. The ends were cut back, 5 bases at V and 10 bases at J, with 15 bases in the middle. CDR3 DNA: TGTGCCAGCAGCCCCCCGGGGGCAGGAGAGCAGTTCTTC. Residues: CASSPPGAGEQFF.

This clonotype showed up just a few times. This chain joins TRBV7-2 and TRBJ2-1; D is undetermined. Germline loops: CDR1 SGHTA, CDR2 FQGNSA. V lost 5 bases and J lost 9, with 20 bases in between. The CDR3 is 15 amino acids. CDR3 loop: CASSHPGAAAGEQFF. The CDR3 region has the DNA TGTGCCAGCAGCCACCCCGGAGCCGCGGCCGGTGAGCAGTTCTTC.

This clonotype was seen a few times. The V gene is TRBV10-3, the J gene TRBJ2-1; 9 positions match TRBD2. Germline V lookup: CDR1 ENHRY, CDR2 SYGVKD. This CDR3 contains 15 residues. Losses at the gene ends were 7 bases for V and 0 bases for J; bases not matched to a gene: 4. Written as DNA, the CDR3 is TGTGCCATCACGGGTAGCGGGGGCTCCTACAATGAGCAGTTCTTC. Translated, it gives CAITGSGGSYNEQFF.

V is TRBV6-1 and J is TRBJ1-5; D is ambiguous. Trimming removed 2 bases from V and 6 bases from J, with 8 bases in between. Looked up from germline, CDR1 is MNHNS and CDR2 is SASEGT. The CDR3 runs 13 residues. As DNA, the CDR3 is TGTGCCAGCAGTGAAATTTTGGCTCAGCCCCAGCATTTT. Translating gives CASSEILAQPQHF.

This clonotype was seen a handful of times. The J gene is TRBJ1-1, the V gene TRBV20-1, with D maybe TRBD1 (6 bases). Trimming pared 5 bases from V and 3 bases from J, leaving 13 bases between. Germline V gene data show CDR1 as DFQATT and CDR2 as SNEGSKA (reference sequence). The CDR3 totals 13 residues. As DNA, the CDR3 is TGCAGTGCTGACGGGGGGCGTTACACTGAAGCTTTCTTT. Protein product: CSADGGRYTEAFF.

The CDR3 DNA is TGTGCCAGCAGCTGGACAGTTTACGAGCAGTACTTC. Translation gives CASSWTVYEQYF. The chain joins TRBV7-2 to TRBJ2-7, with D possibly matching TRBD1 (6 bases). Germline V CDR1 and CDR2: SGHTA, FQGNSA. Trimming removed 4 bases from V and 4 bases from J, with 8 bases in between. This CDR3 has 12 amino acids.

The rearrangement joins TRBV28 to TRBJ1-1, with D tentatively TRBD1 (5 bases). The germline CDR1 and CDR2 sequences are MDHEN and SYDVKM. Trimming cost V 5 bases and J 4 bases, with 20 bases left between them. This CDR3 has 16 amino acids. CDR3 sequence (DNA): TGTGCCAGCAGTGCACCCAGTCGGCTGGGGGGCACTGAAGCTTTCTTT. It codes for CASSAPSRLGGTEAFF.

This clonotype was found a few times. The chain employs TRBV19 and TRBJ1-1; D is unresolved. Germline CDR1 reads LNHDA; CDR2 reads SQIVND (reference sequence). CDR3 length: 13 amino acids. V was clipped by 7 bases and J by 6 bases, with 15 bases between them. The CDR3 DNA reads as TGTGCCAGTACCGAACGCTCACGGGCTGAAGCTTTCTTT. Encoded protein: CASTERSRAEAFF.

This clonotype has just a few counts. The V gene is TRBV24-1, the J gene TRBJ2-1, with TRBD2 matching 10 bases. V shed 0 bases and J 0 bases; nucleotides not matched to a gene: 1. Germline CDR1 reads KGHDR; CDR2 reads SFDVKD. The CDR3 is 17 amino acids. The CDR3: CATSDLVAGGSYNEQFF. The CDR3 coding sequence is TGTGCCACCAGTGATTTGGTAGCGGGGGGCTCCTACAATGAGCAGTTCTTC.

A few counts support this clonotype. The CDR3 nucleotides are TGTGCCAGCAGTGCAGGGGGCTCCTACAATGAGCAGTTCTTC. It is translated as CASSAGGSYNEQFF. The gene calls are TRBV6-2 or TRBV6-3 and TRBJ2-1; TRBD1 matches at 7 bases. Trimming at V came to 5 bases and at J to 0 bases, leaving 1 base not matched to a gene. From germline, CDR1 is MNHEY and CDR2 SVGEGT. This CDR3 is 14 amino acids long.

This clonotype turned up a few times. The CDR3 protein is CASRDGPWGYTF. CDR3 coding DNA: TGTGCCAGCAGGGACGGACCTTGGGGCTACACCTTC. The V gene is TRBV28, the J gene TRBJ1-2; no definite D call. Trimming took 6 bases from V and 8 from J, leaving 13 bases between them. This CDR3 has 12 amino acids. Germline lookup yields CDR1 MDHEN and CDR2 SYDVKM.

This clonotype has ten or more counts. V usage is TRBV5-6 and J usage is TRBJ2-3, with 8 positions matching TRBD2. CDR3 length: 14 amino acids. The J segment lost 14 bases and the V segment lost 3 bases, leaving 14 bases of the junction unmatched. Germline loops: CDR1 SGHDT, CDR2 YYEEEE. The CDR3 loop is CASSSAGLALPGYF. The DNA for the CDR3 is TGTGCCAGCAGCTCCGCCGGACTAGCCCTCCCCGGGTATTTT.

CDR3: CASRMRGAQAGELFF. CDR3 bases: TGTGCCAGTAGGATGCGGGGGGCCCAGGCCGGGGAGCTGTTTTTT. This chain links TRBV6-5 with TRBJ2-2; TRBD2 matches 8 bases. Germline V gives CDR1 MNHEY, CDR2 SVGAGI. CDR3 length: 15 amino acids. V was pared by 9 bases and J by 6 bases, with 12 bases of the junction left unmatched.

The CDR3 protein is CASSSLGQGAYEQYF. The CDR3 DNA is TGCGCCAGCAGCTCCCTTGGACAGGGGGCCTACGAGCAGTACTTC. The V call is TRBV5-1, the J call TRBJ2-7; TRBD1 matches 10 bases. This CDR3 has 15 residues. Losses at the gene ends were 3 bases for V and 2 bases for J; bases not matched to a gene: 5. Germline V CDR1 and CDR2: SGHRS, YFSETQ.

There are a few counts of this clonotype. The chain recombines TRBV5-1 with TRBJ2-5; 8 nucleotides agree with TRBD2. CDR3 size: 16 residues. Per germline, CDR1 SGHRS and CDR2 YFSETQ. The ends lost 4 bases at V and 4 bases at J; junction bases unmatched: 12. The CDR3 reads CASSGGAGTRGETQYF. In nucleotides, the CDR3 is TGCGCCAGCAGCGGAGGGGCAGGGACTAGGGGAGAGACCCAGTACTTC.